A selection of T cell receptor beta chains follows, all from one sample in a study of CD8 T cells in Susac syndrome. TCRdb itself ran the immunoSEQ multiplex PCR reads through MiXCR, one entry per CDR3 protein. The table records 150,000 to 200,000 distinct CDR3 sequences, roughly 90% of them present only once. Specimen: CD4+ T cells from PBMCs. The source of these receptors is a human donor with Susac syndrome. Each CDR3 is given with its conserved first and last residue. A D gene is named only where the DNA matches it firmly.

j_call v_call d_call cdr3_aa
TRBJ1-3 TRBV6-1 NA CASTRTQPRDGNTIYF
TRBJ2-7 TRBV19 NA CASSIDSHSYEQYF
TRBJ2-1 TRBV19 TRBD2 CASSIVLGRGGNEQFF
TRBJ1-5 TRBV19 NA CASTWDGDSNQPQHF
TRBJ2-2 TRBV7-8 NA CASSLGVGMGPNTGELFF
TRBJ1-2 TRBV14 NA CASSPGTNYGYTF
TRBJ1-2 TRBV3-1 TRBD1 CASSPGTGPSGYTF
TRBJ2-2 TRBV9 NA CASNPGAWEVAGELFF
TRBJ1-5 TRBV20-1 NA CSAKAFRGSGNQPQHF
TRBJ2-1 TRBV30 TRBD1 CAWSEQGGSYNEQFF
TRBJ1-5 TRBV4-1 NA CASSQVFGAQPQHF
TRBJ2-1 TRBV4-1 TRBD2 CASSDRSGRQSSYNEQFF
TRBJ1-2 TRBV6-1 NA CASTLRASPYQVNYGYTF
TRBJ1-1 TRBV3-1 NA CASSDPLAKGTEAFF
TRBJ2-7 TRBV7-7 NA CASSPTGSSYEQYF
TRBJ1-1 TRBV18 NA CASSPYDENTEAFF
TRBJ2-1 TRBV5-1 TRBD1 CASTIEGAGSYNEQFF
TRBJ1-4 TRBV12-3/TRBV12-4 NA CASSRPLEKLFF
TRBJ2-4 TRBV18 NA CASSPPVSLAKNIQYF
TRBJ1-5 TRBV24-1 NA CATSDSDQPQHF
TRBJ2-7 TRBV27 NA CAIMKPPGTEAYEQYF
TRBJ2-3 TRBV7-8 TRBD2 CASSLGGGDTDTQYF
TRBJ2-7 TRBV5-1 TRBD2 CASSLGGGKSAYEQYF
TRBJ2-7 TRBV28 TRBD2 CASSFVLAGFGEQYF
TRBJ2-1 TRBV4-2 TRBD2 CASSQESGSYFNEQFF
TRBJ1-2 TRBV15 TRBD1 CATSSTGDGYTF
TRBJ2-5 TRBV12-3/TRBV12-4 NA CASSLTKETQYF
TRBJ2-1 TRBV9 NA CASSVGGGYNEQFF
TRBJ2-1 TRBV12-3/TRBV12-4 TRBD2 CASSPGTSGGAYFYNEQFF
TRBJ2-3 TRBV10-2 NA CASGRDTDTQYF
TRBJ2-5 TRBV7-2 TRBD2 CASSWPTSGAETQYF
TRBJ1-2 TRBV30 NA CAWSASNYGYTF
TRBJ1-5 TRBV18 NA CASSPQALTGTDQPQHF
TRBJ1-4 TRBV2 NA CASSEQGEKLFF
TRBJ2-3 TRBV7-9 NA CASSLDRTQYF
TRBJ2-3 TRBV7-9 NA CASSLASPSTDTQYF
TRBJ1-6 TRBV6-1 NA CASSKGPRISYNSPLHF
TRBJ1-2 TRBV4-2 TRBD1 CASSQDQGGGGYTF
TRBJ2-3 TRBV5-1 TRBD1 CASSLNRMDRGYPDTQYF
TRBJ2-2 TRBV3-1 NA CASSQDFEVQNTGELFF
TRBJ2-3 TRBV3-1 TRBD2 CASSRGSGTSGNRDTQYF
TRBJ2-3 TRBV28 TRBD1 CASSFPGTESTDTQYF
TRBJ1-2 TRBV19 TRBD1 CASNLQGADYGYTF
TRBJ1-2 TRBV6-5 NA CASSYMRLGSTNGYTF
TRBJ1-5 TRBV4-1 NA CASSPRRDQPQHF
TRBJ1-1 TRBV14 TRBD1 CASSLKISTRGGTEAFF
TRBJ2-7 TRBV20-1 TRBD2 CSARPAGTGYEQYF
TRBJ1-6 TRBV6-5 NA CASSYGRNFSPLHF
TRBJ1-1 TRBV12-3/TRBV12-4 NA CASSPDRIMNTEAFF
TRBJ1-5 TRBV2 TRBD1 CASSGDRVSNQPQHF
TRBJ1-2 TRBV6-5 NA CASRGDYGYTF
TRBJ2-1 TRBV24-1 NA CATSKRQAEQFF
TRBJ1-2 TRBV28 NA CASTTPAGAGYTF
TRBJ2-4 TRBV28 NA CASSETGQGLAKNIQYF
TRBJ2-3 TRBV20-1 NA CSAPPLNVVGDADTQYF
TRBJ1-1 TRBV20-1 NA CSASRRGIWGNRDTEAFF
TRBJ1-5 TRBV20-1 NA CSAIRDLNQPQHF